The next 24 T cell receptor beta chains were all read from a single sample in a study of blood T cell repertoires in COVID-19. Data came from immunoSEQ multiplex PCR; TCRdb stores just in-frame clones and leaves some out. The sample yields 130,000 or so clones, roughly 86% seen once. Specimen: PBMCs or T cells enriched from blood (not recorded which). The receptors come from a woman in her forties or fifties with acute COVID-19.

This clone has more than one count but fewer than ten. The chain joins TRBV4-3 to TRBJ2-1; 10 bases match TRBD2. CDR3 length equals 19 residues. CDR1 LGHNA and CDR2 YSLEER come from the germline V gene. Trimming cost V 4 bases and J 1 base; bases outside gene matches: 13. The CDR3 is CASSRYLASGSSSYNEQFF. In nucleotides, the CDR3 is TGCGCCAGCAGCCGATATCTCGCTAGCGGGAGTTCTTCCTACAATGAGCAGTTCTTC.

This clone has more than one count but fewer than ten. This sequence joins TRBV7-2 and TRBJ2-1, with D perhaps TRBD2 (5 bases). The CDR3 loop spans 15 amino acids. The germline V gene has CDR1 SGHTA and CDR2 FQGNSA. V was cut by 3 bases and J by 7 bases, with 16 bases left in between. DNA for the CDR3: TGTGCCAGCAGCTTCCTTAGAGCCGCGGGTAATGAGCAGTTCTTC. Its protein is CASSFLRAAGNEQFF.

This chain connects TRBV4-2 to TRBJ1-4; TRBD1 matches 7 bases. CDR1 is LGHNA and CDR2 is YNFKEQ in the germline V gene. Trimming took 0 bases from V and 5 from J; bases not matched to a gene: 6. This CDR3 spans 16 amino acids. CDR3 residues: CASSQERAGGNEKLFF. DNA for the CDR3: TGTGCCAGCAGCCAAGAAAGGGCAGGGGGAAATGAAAAACTGTTTTTT.

This clone was observed a few times. The V call is TRBV10-3, the J call TRBJ2-1, with D perhaps TRBD1 (6 bases). Germline lookup yields CDR1 ENHRY and CDR2 SYGVKD. The CDR3 is 17 residues long. Trimming left V 5 bases short and J 0 bases short, with 17 bases between. The CDR3 DNA is TGTGCCATCAGTAACGTCGGGGACACTGGCTCCTACAATGAGCAGTTCTTC. Encoded protein: CAISNVGDTGSYNEQFF.

The gene calls are TRBV7-2 and TRBJ2-1; 14 bases match TRBD2. This CDR3 contains 16 residues. Looked up from germline, CDR1 is SGHTA and CDR2 is FQGNSA. V was clipped by 5 bases and J by 9 bases; unmatched bases: 9. CDR3 loop: CASSLRTSGRRGEQFF. The CDR3 region has the DNA TGTGCCAGCAGCCTCAGGACTAGCGGGAGGAGGGGTGAGCAGTTCTTC.

This clone was counted between two and nine times. Additional DNA sequences in this sample encode the identical CDR3. The rearrangement joins TRBV4-3 to TRBJ2-1; 14 bases map to TRBD2. The ends lost 2 bases at V and 6 bases at J; junction bases unmatched: 6. This CDR3 comprises 17 residues. The V gene's germline CDR1 is LGHNA and CDR2 YSLEER. In DNA form, the CDR3 reads TGCGCCAGCAGCCAACGCGAGGGACTAGCGGGAGTCAATGAGCAGTTCTTC. This translates into CASSQREGLAGVNEQFF.

The chain combines TRBV5-4 with TRBJ2-3, with 8 nucleotides matching TRBD2. With 4 bases clipped from V and 2 bases from J, the junction kept 9 bases outside the gene matches. The germline gives CDR1 SGHNT, CDR2 YYREEE (reference sequence). The CDR3 loop spans 16 amino acids. CDR3 loop: CASSPGGRGTTDTQYF. Here the CDR3 DNA reads TGTGCCAGCAGCCCGGGAGGGAGAGGCACCACAGATACGCAGTATTTT.

The chain is built from TRBV7-2 and TRBJ2-5; D may be TRBD1 (7 bases). This CDR3 has 13 residues. V shed 5 bases and J shed 2 bases, with 9 bases lying between them. The germline gives CDR1 SGHTA, CDR2 FQGNSA. CDR3 protein: CASSAGQQETQYF. The CDR3 bases are TGTGCCAGCAGCGCGGGACAGCAAGAGACCCAGTACTTC.

This clone was recorded once. Other DNA variants within this sample encode the same CDR3. This sequence joins TRBV27 and TRBJ1-5, with 7 bases fitting TRBD1. The CDR3 consists of 15 residues. Looked up from germline, CDR1 is MNHEY and CDR2 is SMNVEV (reference sequence). The trim removed 6 bases at V and 0 bases at J, leaving 5 bases unmatched. CDR3 coding DNA: TGTGCCAGCAGCTGGACAGGAGATAGCAATCAGCCCCAGCATTTT. Its translation: CASSWTGDSNQPQHF.

This clone was seen a single time. This CDR3 reads CASSVGTSGPFSYEQYF. In nucleotides, the CDR3 is TGTGCCAGCAGCGTAGGGACTAGCGGGCCCTTTTCCTACGAGCAGTACTTC. The chain combines TRBV9 with TRBJ2-7; the match to TRBD2 covers 11 bases. J lost 1 base, V lost 0 bases, and 6 bases had no gene match. The CDR3 has 17 residues. Germline CDR1 SGDLS, CDR2 YYNGEE.

The chain joins TRBV3-1 (or the pseudogene TRBV3-2) to TRBJ1-2, with 7 bases aligning to TRBD1. J gave up 5 bases and V 5 bases, and 5 bases lay outside the gene matches. Germline CDR1 and CDR2: LGHDT and YNNKEL (reference sequence). This CDR3 region has 13 residues. The CDR3 is CASSEGGQYGYTF. Here the CDR3 DNA reads TGTGCCAGCAGCGAAGGGGGACAGTATGGCTACACCTTC.

The chain joins TRBV18 to TRBJ2-3; 7 nucleotides match TRBD2. Germline V CDR1 and CDR2: KGHSH, LQKENI. CDR3 length: 15 amino acids. The junction had 6 bases not matched to a gene; V was cut back by 3 bases and J by 3 bases. The CDR3 DNA follows: TGTGCCAGCTCACCGGGCGCTAGCGGTACAGATACGCAGTATTTT. It is translated as CASSPGASGTDTQYF.

The chain is built from TRBV19 and TRBJ2-5, with 9 nucleotides matching TRBD1. The CDR3 length is 16 residues. V dropped 5 bases and J dropped 1; count of bases not matched to a gene: 8. The germline gives CDR1 LNHDA, CDR2 SQIVND (reference sequence). In DNA, the CDR3 is TGTGCCAGTAGTCCCCTCCGGGACAGGGCCCAAGAGACCCAGTACTTC. Translated: CASSPLRDRAQETQYF.

The chain joins TRBV7-6 to TRBJ2-3, with 12 bases lining up with TRBD2. CDR1 is SGHVS, CDR2 FNYEAQ, per germline. Trimming removed 5 bases from V and 3 bases from J; junction bases left unmatched: 9. CDR3 length: 17 amino acids. The CDR3 sequence is CASSPNGLAGSTDTQYF. The DNA of the CDR3 is TGTGCCAGCAGCCCTAACGGACTAGCGGGATCTACAGATACGCAGTATTTT.

J is TRBJ2-1 and V is TRBV9, with a possible D match to TRBD2 (5 bases). V dropped 0 bases and J dropped 10 bases, with 26 bases sitting between them. This CDR3 has 18 amino acids. CDR1 is SGDLS, CDR2 YYNGEE, per germline. As DNA, the CDR3 is TGTGCCAGCAGCGTAGCTACCCCCGGGGTCGAAAGAAGAGTAGAGCAGTTCTTC. Amino acid sequence: CASSVATPGVERRVEQFF.

The genes are TRBV11-3 and TRBJ1-1; 8 positions match TRBD1. CDR1 and CDR2 from the germline V gene are SGHNT and YENEEA. The CDR3 has 14 amino acids. V trimming: 4 bases; J trimming: 5 bases; junction bases outside the gene matches: 6. The CDR3 sequence: CASSSDRGGTEAFF. Written as DNA, the CDR3 is TGTGCCAGCAGCTCCGACAGGGGAGGGACTGAAGCTTTCTTT.

The V and J genes are TRBV9 and TRBJ2-1; 14 bases are shared with TRBD2. The ends lost 3 bases at V and 6 bases at J; junction bases unmatched: 2. The CDR3 spans 15 residues. Germline V gene data show CDR1 as SGDLS and CDR2 as YYNGEE. Written as DNA, the CDR3 is TGTGCCAGCAGCGCGACTAGCGGGGGGGCCAATGAGCAGTTCTTC. Amino acids: CASSATSGGANEQFF. The whole variable domain, filled in from reference TRBV9 and TRBJ2-1, reads DSGVTQTPKHLITATGQRVTLRCSPRSGDLSVYWYQQSLDQGLQFLIQYYNGEERAKGNILERFSAQQFPDLHSELNLSSLELGDSALYFCASSATSGGANEQFFGPGTRLTVL.

The chain joins TRBV7-9 to TRBJ2-5; D is perhaps TRBD1 (6 bases). The CDR3 loop spans 13 amino acids. Trimming cost V 6 bases and J 0 bases, with 8 bases left between them. Germline CDR1 and CDR2: SEHNR and FQNEAQ (reference sequence). CDR3 region: CASRGQNQETQYF. The DNA of the CDR3 is TGTGCCAGCAGAGGACAGAACCAAGAGACCCAGTACTTC.

V and J are TRBV18 and TRBJ1-5; the D gene is possibly TRBD1 (6 bases). CDR3 length equals 15 residues. The ends were cut back, 6 bases at V and 3 bases at J, with 15 bases in the middle. Germline V gene lookup returns CDR1 KGHSH and CDR2 LQKENI. The CDR3 DNA reads TGTGCCAGCTCTAAGAGTCCAGGGGCCAATCAGCCCCAGCATTTT. This codes for CASSKSPGANQPQHF.

J is TRBJ2-5 and V is TRBV24-1; 7 bases are shared with TRBD1. The CDR3 sequence is 13 residues long. Per germline, CDR1 KGHDR and CDR2 SFDVKD. V trimming: 10 bases; J trimming: 5 bases; junction bases outside the gene matches: 9. Here the CDR3 reads CATEGGAGETQYF. CDR3 nucleotide sequence: TGTGCCACGGAAGGGGGCGCTGGGGAGACCCAGTACTTC.

The V gene is TRBV2, the J gene TRBJ2-7, with TRBD2 identical over 8 bases. V lost 6 bases, J lost 6 bases, and 10 bases stayed unmatched. The germline gives CDR1 SNHLY, CDR2 FYNNEI. The CDR3 extends over 14 amino acids. Written as DNA, the CDR3 is TGTGCCAGCAGGCCGAGCGGGAGCACGAGCGAGCAGTACTTC. The encoded protein is CASRPSGSTSEQYF.

This clone showed up just once. This chain links TRBV7-2 with TRBJ2-7; 7 positions match TRBD2. This CDR3 is 15 amino acids long. The germline gives CDR1 SGHTA, CDR2 FQGNSA. Unmatched junction bases numbered 5, after V lost 1 base and J lost 2 bases. CDR3 nucleotides: TGTGCCAGCAGCTTAGACAGCCTAGCGGCCTACGAGCAGTACTTC. It translates to CASSLDSLAAYEQYF.

V gene TRBV7-5 combines with J gene TRBJ1-5; TRBD1 reflects the table's D call only, with no check against the DNA. TRBV7-5 is deemed a pseudogene. The CDR3 has 18 amino acids. The CDR3 nucleotides read TGTGTCAGAAGCAGAAGGGACAGGGTCTCCCTATGCAATCAGCCCCAGCATTTT. Protein: CVRSRRDRVSLCNQPQHF.

This chain uses TRBV27 with TRBJ2-7, with D tentatively TRBD1 (7 bases). The V end was cut by 6 bases, the J end by 3 bases, with 15 bases between. CDR1 is MNHEY and CDR2 is SMNVEV in the germline V gene (reference sequence). The CDR3 covers 14 residues. The CDR3 bases are TGTGCCAGCAGATTAGGAGGGGGCAGCTACGAGCAGTACTTC. Amino acids: CASRLGGGSYEQYF.